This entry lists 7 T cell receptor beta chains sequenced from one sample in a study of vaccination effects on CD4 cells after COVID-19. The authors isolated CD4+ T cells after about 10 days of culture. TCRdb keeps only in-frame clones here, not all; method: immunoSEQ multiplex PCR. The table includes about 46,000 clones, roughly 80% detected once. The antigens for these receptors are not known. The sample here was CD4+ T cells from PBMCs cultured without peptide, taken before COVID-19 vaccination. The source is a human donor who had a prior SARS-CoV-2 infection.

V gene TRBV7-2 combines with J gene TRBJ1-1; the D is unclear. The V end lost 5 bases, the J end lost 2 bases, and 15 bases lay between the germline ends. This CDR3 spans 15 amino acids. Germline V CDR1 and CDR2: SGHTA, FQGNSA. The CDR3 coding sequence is TGTGCCAGCAGCGGAGTGGCTACTACTAACACTGAAGCTTTCTTT. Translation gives CASSGVATTNTEAFF.

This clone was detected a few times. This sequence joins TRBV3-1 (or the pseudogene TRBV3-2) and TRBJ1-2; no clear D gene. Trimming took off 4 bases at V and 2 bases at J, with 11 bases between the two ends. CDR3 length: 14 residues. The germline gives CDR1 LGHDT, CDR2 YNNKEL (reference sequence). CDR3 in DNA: TGTGCCAGCAGCCCTGACGGGTGGAACTATGGCTACACCTTC. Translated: CASSPDGWNYGYTF.

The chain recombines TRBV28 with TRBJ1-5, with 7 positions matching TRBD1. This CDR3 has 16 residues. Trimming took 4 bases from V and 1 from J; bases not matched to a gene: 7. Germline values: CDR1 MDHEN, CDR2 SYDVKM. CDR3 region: CASSSSGGQSNQPQHF. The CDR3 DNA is TGTGCCAGCAGTTCATCCGGGGGACAGAGCAATCAGCCCCAGCATTTT.

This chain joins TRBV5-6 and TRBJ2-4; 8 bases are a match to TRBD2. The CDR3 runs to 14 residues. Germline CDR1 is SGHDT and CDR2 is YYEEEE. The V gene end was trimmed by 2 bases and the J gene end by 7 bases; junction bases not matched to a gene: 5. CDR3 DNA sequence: TGTGCCAGCAGCTTCGCCGGGAGGGAGAACATTCAGTACTTC. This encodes CASSFAGRENIQYF.

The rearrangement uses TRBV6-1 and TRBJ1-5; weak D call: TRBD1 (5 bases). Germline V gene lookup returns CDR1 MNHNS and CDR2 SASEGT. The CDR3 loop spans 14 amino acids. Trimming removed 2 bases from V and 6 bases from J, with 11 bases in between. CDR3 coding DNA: TGTGCCAGCAGTGAACAGGGATTGAGTCAGCCCCAGCATTTT. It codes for CASSEQGLSQPQHF.

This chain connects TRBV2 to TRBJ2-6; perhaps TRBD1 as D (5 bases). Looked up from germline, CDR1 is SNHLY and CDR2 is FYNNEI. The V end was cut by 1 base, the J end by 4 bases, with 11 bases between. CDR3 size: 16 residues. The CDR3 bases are TGTGCCAGCAGTGAAGGCAGGGCCCAAGGGGCCAACGTCCTGACTTTC. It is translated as CASSEGRAQGANVLTF.

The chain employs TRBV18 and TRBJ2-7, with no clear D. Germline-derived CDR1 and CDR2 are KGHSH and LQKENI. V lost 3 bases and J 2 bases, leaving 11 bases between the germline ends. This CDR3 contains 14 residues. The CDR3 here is CASSPLTKTYEQYF. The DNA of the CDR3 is TGTGCCAGCTCACCCTTAACGAAGACCTACGAGCAGTACTTC. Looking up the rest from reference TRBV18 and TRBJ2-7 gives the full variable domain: NAGVMQNPRHLVRRRGQEARLRCSPMKGHSHVYWYRQLPEEGLKFMVYLQKENIIDESGMPKERFSAEFPKEGPSILRIQQVVRGDSAAYFCASSPLTKTYEQYFGPGTRLTVT.